This T cell receptor (beta chain) was captured by sequencing in a study of shared clonotypes between healthy human individuals (dated by TCRdb to about 2020). Describing the broader study: The cohort comprised a couple of women and three men aged 18 to 49 years. For each donor, three plates each were used for CD4 naive and CD4 memory, two plates were used for CD8 naive, and one plate was used for CD8 memory. Blood TCR repertoires of a handful of healthy adults were deeply sequenced to estimate repertoire size and the extent of clonotype sharing between individuals. Different laboratories and diverse techniques were used to prepare libraries and sequence TCR repertoires, to increase sequencing depth and limit assay-specific biases. Between about 0.94 and 8.9 billion PBMCs per donor were obtained by leukapheresis.

Findings and caveats that apply to the study as a whole: Incomplete sequencing was indicated by rarefaction of sorted-subset datasets, despite the large sequencing depth. Pairwise subsampling indicated that sequencing depth was expected to affect the degree of clonotype sharing among donors. Larger estimated clonotype richness was generally found for naive subsets than for memory subsets. The genetic and exposure-history diversity represented was limited by the small number of donors. Across four donors, approximately 5% of naive CD4, roughly 3.5% of naive CD8, under 2.5% of memory CD4, and approximately 0.4% of memory CD8 clonotypes were shared. Clonotypes shared by all four sorted-subset donors showed higher generation probabilities than non-shared clonotypes. Sampling was restricted to blood, and TCR repertoires in tissue are likely to differ from TCR repertoires in blood.

This clone was seen just once. Its antigen remains undetermined. Qualities for individual bases were not recorded, and no much larger clone is one base off. One read alone is weak evidence. Including the terminal cysteine and phenylalanine, the CDR3 comprises 17 residues. The CDR3 DNA has 51 bases and is translated from base 1. Deletion took 3 bases off V and 0 bases off J, with a span of 17 bases between the germline ends. For CDR1 and CDR2, the germline V gene lists MGHDK and SYGVNS. Healthy HIV-negative adults with no recently reported acute infections or vaccinations were included as donors. Every donor was a Caucasian adult living in Nashville, Tennessee, USA. CD8 memory samples consisted of magnetically selected CD45RO+ cells combined with CCR7-negative CD45RA+ effector memory (TemRA) cells. Blood was collected by leukapheresis, and PBMCs were isolated by Ficoll-Histopaque density gradient centrifugation and then cryopreserved in liquid nitrogen vapor phase. Analytical flow cytometry was used to check the purity and quantity of each magnetically sorted T cell population. Each sorted fraction had its genomic DNA isolated and then quantified by UV absorbance on a Nanodrop 2000c.

Using the deep immunoSEQ assay, multiplex PCR amplified TCR CDR3 regions from genomic DNA. For each cell subset, the extracted genomic DNA was distributed evenly across all wells of several immunoSEQ 96-well plates, and each plate served as one replicate. Each replicate PCR for sorted subsets received about 200 ng genomic DNA, equal to roughly 30,000 T cell genomes. Purified libraries were measured with a Qubit 3.0 fluorometer, size-checked on a Bioanalyzer 2100, and measured again with the KAPA Library Quantification kit. Each immunoSEQ 96-well plate was sequenced on its own single-read 150-cycle Illumina NextSeq 550 flow cell. The original pipeline was this. The immunoSEQ output contained only junctional sequences without quality scores, so filtering could not match that applied to full-length reads. Sequences were annotated with PyIR, a Python wrapper for IgBLAST v1.9, and V/J genes and CDR3 were assigned using IMGT germline references. Reads with weak V/J assignments (E-value above 1e-6), missing CDR3, stop codons, out-of-frame junctions, or ambiguous translated residues were removed. V3J clonotypes were defined as sequences sharing the same inferred V gene, J gene, and CDR3 amino acid sequence. Percentage overlap between repertoires was calculated by dividing the number of shared unique clonotypes by the size of the smaller repertoire. Three approaches were used to assess repertoire richness: RTK rarefaction, the Chao1 estimator, and Recon v2.1 estimates of unobserved clonotypes. For all TCRbeta clonotypes obtained by the gDNA method from a handful of donors, generation probabilities were computed with OLGA. TCRdb's version of the immuneACCESS table is confined to in-frame rearrangements and falls short of the full clone set. An unresolved V gene accounts for under half of the shortfall where checked; the remainder is of unknown origin. That table supplies the V and J calls and clone size; D and trimming were determined from the DNA. Here the sample has some 95,000 clones; around 67% occur a single time. Of the sample, 35% to 55% falls within the top ten clones.

The material sequenced was memory CD8+ T cells sorted from blood. In light of the paper, this sample's cell subset or site label describes: CD45RO+ cells pooled with CCR7-negative TemRA cells. The source of this sequence is a man aged 25 to 45 in good health. The chain is made from TRBV25-1 and TRBJ1-1; there is no confident call for the D gene. The CDR3 corresponds to CASSDSKHIRMNTEAFF. The sequenced DNA: TGTGCCAGCAGTGATAGTAAACATATTCGGATGAACACTGAAGCTTTCTTT.